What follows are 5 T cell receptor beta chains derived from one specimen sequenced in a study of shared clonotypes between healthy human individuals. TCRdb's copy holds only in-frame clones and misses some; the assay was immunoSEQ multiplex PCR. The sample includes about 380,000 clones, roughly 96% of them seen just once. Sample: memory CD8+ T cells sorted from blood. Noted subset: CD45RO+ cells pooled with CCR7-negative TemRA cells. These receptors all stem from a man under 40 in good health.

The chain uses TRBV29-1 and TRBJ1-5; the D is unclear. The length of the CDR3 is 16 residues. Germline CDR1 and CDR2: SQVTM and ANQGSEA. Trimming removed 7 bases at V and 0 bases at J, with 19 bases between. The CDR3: CSANHSGKYSNQPQHF. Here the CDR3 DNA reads TGCAGCGCCAACCACTCGGGGAAGTATAGCAATCAGCCCCAGCATTTT. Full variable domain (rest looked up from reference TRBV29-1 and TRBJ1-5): SAVISQKPSRDICQRGTSLTIQCQVDSQVTMMFWYRQQPGQSLTLIATANQGSEATYESGFVIDKFPISRPNLTFSTLTVSNMSPEDSSIYLCSANHSGKYSNQPQHFGDGTRLSIL.

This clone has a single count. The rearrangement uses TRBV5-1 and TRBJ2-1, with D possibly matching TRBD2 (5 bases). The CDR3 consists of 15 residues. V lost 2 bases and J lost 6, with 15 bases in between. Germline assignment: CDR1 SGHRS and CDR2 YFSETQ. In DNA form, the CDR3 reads TGCGCCAGCAGCTTTAGCGAGAGTTGGGGCAATGAGCAGTTCTTC. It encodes CASSFSESWGNEQFF.

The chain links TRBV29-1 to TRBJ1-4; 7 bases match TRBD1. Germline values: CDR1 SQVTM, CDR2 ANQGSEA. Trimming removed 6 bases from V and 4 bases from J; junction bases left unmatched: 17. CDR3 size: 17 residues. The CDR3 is CSVRPDRTEGGNEKLFF. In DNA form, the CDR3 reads TGCAGCGTGAGACCGGACAGGACGGAAGGTGGTAATGAAAAACTGTTTTTT.

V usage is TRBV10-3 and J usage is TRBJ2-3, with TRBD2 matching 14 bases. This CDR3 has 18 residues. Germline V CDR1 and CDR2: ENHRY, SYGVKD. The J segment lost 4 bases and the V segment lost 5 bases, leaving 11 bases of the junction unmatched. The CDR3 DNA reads TGTGCCATCAGTTACTCCGGGACTAGCGGGAGTTCCGCAGATACGCAGTATTTT. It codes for CAISYSGTSGSSADTQYF.

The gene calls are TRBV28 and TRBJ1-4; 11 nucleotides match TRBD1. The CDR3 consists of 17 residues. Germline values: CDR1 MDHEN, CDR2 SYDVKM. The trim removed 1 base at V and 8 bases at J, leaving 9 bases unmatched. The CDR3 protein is CASSLSKGTGGREKLFF. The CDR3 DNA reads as TGTGCCAGCAGTTTATCCAAAGGGACAGGGGGTAGGGAAAAACTGTTTTTT.